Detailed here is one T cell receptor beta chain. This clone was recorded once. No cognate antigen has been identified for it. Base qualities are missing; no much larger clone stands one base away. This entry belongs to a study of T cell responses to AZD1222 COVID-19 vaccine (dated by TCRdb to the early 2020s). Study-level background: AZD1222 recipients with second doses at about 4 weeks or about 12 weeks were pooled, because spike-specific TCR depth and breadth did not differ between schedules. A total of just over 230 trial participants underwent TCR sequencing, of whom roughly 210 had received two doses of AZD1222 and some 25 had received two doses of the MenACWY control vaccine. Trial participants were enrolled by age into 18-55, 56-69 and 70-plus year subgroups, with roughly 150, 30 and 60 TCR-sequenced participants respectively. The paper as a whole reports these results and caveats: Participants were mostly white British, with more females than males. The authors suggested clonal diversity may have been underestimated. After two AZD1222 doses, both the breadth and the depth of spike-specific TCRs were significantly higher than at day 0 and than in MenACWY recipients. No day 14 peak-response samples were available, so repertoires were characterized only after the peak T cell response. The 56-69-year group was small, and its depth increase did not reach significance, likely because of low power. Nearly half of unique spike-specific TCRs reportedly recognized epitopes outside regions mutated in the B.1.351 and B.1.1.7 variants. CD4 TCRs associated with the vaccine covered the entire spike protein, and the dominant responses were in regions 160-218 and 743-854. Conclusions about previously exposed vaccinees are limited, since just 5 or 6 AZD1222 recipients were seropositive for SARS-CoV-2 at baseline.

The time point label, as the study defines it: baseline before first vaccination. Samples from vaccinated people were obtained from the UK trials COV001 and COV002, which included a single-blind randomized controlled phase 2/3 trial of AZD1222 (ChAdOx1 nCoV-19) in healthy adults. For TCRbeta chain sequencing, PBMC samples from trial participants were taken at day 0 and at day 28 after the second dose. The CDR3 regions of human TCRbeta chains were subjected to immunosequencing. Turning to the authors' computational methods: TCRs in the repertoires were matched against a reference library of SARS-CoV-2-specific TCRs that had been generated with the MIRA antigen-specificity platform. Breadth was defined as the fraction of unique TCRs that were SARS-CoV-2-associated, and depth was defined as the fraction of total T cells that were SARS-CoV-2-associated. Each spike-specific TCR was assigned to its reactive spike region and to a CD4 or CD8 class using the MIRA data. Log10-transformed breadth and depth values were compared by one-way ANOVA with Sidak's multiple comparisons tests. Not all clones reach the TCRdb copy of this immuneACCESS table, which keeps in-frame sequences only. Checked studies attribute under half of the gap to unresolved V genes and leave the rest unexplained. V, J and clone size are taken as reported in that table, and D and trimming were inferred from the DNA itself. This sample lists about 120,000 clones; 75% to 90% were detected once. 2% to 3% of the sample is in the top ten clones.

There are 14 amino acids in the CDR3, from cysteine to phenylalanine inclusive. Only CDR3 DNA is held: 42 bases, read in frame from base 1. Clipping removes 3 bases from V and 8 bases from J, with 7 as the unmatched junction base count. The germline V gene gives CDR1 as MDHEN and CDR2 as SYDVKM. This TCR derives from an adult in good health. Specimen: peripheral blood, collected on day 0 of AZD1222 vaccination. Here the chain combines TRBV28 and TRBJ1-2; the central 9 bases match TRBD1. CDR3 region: CASSFGTGPQGYTF. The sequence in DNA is TGTGCCAGCAGTTTTGGGACAGGGCCACAGGGCTACACCTTC.